Listed here are 4 T cell receptor beta chains from one sample, sequenced in a study of cytomegalovirus exposure and HLA in healthy donors. The PCR had 60 Vbeta and 13 Jbeta primers. Assay used: immunoSEQ multiplex PCR; TCRdb lists only in-frame clones, some missing. The sample includes 150,000 to 200,000 clones, roughly 80% seen only once; the top ten take around 9%. Sequenced input: PBMCs. These receptors all come from a male donor in good health and CMV-seropositive.

The chain links TRBV28 to TRBJ2-7; 9 nucleotides line up with TRBD2. J gave up 4 bases and V 3 bases, and 4 bases lay outside the gene matches. CDR1 is MDHEN and CDR2 is SYDVKM in the germline V gene. The CDR3 has 14 amino acids. Here the CDR3 reads CASSLRGRAYEQYF. DNA for the CDR3: TGTGCCAGCAGTTTGCGCGGGAGGGCTTACGAGCAGTACTTC.

This sequence joins TRBV9 and TRBJ2-7, with D possibly being TRBD1 (5 bases). The germline V and J ends were trimmed by 0 bases and 4 bases, with 14 bases remaining between them. Germline CDR1 reads SGDLS; CDR2 reads YYNGEE. The CDR3 consists of 15 residues. The CDR3 DNA follows: TGTGCCAGCAGCGTAGGTGGGCCAGGGAAATACGAGCAGTACTTC. This codes for CASSVGGPGKYEQYF. The variable domain in full, with the rest retrieved from reference TRBV9 and TRBJ2-7, is DSGVTQTPKHLITATGQRVTLRCSPRSGDLSVYWYQQSLDQGLQFLIQYYNGEERAKGNILERFSAQQFPDLHSELNLSSLELGDSALYFCASSVGGPGKYEQYFGPGTRLTVT.

The chain is built from TRBV4-1 and TRBJ2-4; TRBD1 agrees at 7 bases. CDR3 length equals 16 residues. Unmatched junction bases numbered 7, after V lost 4 bases and J lost 1 base. The germline CDR1 and CDR2 sequences are MGHRA and YSYEKL. The CDR3 DNA is TGCGCCAGCAGCCTGACAGGGCTGGAGGCCAAAAACATTCAGTACTTC. Encoded protein: CASSLTGLEAKNIQYF.

V gene TRBV28 combines with J gene TRBJ1-4; D not resolved. Germline assignment: CDR1 MDHEN and CDR2 SYDVKM. The CDR3 spans 14 residues. V lost 5 bases, J lost 0 bases, and 7 bases lay in between. The CDR3 sequence: CASSDGATNEKLFF. DNA for the CDR3: TGTGCCAGCAGTGACGGAGCAACTAATGAAAAACTGTTTTTT.